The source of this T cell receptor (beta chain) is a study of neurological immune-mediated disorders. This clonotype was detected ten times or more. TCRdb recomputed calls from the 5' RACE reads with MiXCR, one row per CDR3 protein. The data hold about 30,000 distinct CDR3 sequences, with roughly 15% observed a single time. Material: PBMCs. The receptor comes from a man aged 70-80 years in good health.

As DNA, the CDR3 is TGCAGTGCTAACGTGGAGGTCAATGAGCAGTTCTTC. Residues: CSANVEVNEQFF. The V and J genes are TRBV20-1 and TRBJ2-1; D is perhaps TRBD2 (5 bases). V dropped 4 bases and J dropped 6 bases, with 10 bases sitting between them. The CDR3 runs to 12 residues. CDR1 is DFQATT and CDR2 is SNEGSKA in the germline V gene (reference sequence).